A selection of T cell receptor beta chains follows, all from one sample in a study of T cells in Graves' hyperthyroidism and ophthalmopathy. In TCRdb, the multiplex PCR reads were re-called with MiXCR into one record per CDR3 protein. The sample lists some 370,000 distinct CDR3 sequences, about a sixth occurring once. Sequenced sample: blood. All receptors derive from a woman aged 25 to 39 with Graves' hyperthyroidism that later progressed to Graves' ophthalmopathy. Each CDR3 is given with its conserved first and last residue. The D gene is left open where the match is weak. Only some rows state a clone size, as once, few, many or a class for expanded clones.

d_call	clone_size	v_call	j_call	cdr3_aa	cdr3_nt
TRBD1	few	TRBV7-9	TRBJ2-1	CASSPKQGSTYNEQFF	TGTGCCAGCAGCCCAAAACAGGGGTCCACCTACAATGAGCAGTTCTTC
NA	many	TRBV7-9	TRBJ2-1	CASSATQWGYYEQFF	TGTGCCAGCAGCGCAACACAATGGGGGTATTATGAGCAGTTCTTC
NA	many	TRBV19	TRBJ2-5	CASSRDKYQETQYF	TGTGCCAGTAGTAGGGACAAGTACCAAGAGACCCAGTACTTC
TRBD1	NA	TRBV6-2/TRBV6-3	TRBJ1-1	CASRPDRVSEAFF	TGTGCCAGCAGACCAGACAGGGTCTCTGAAGCTTTCTTT
TRBD1	many	TRBV12-3/TRBV12-4	TRBJ2-1	CASTLTGEQFF	TGTGCCAGCACCCTGACAGGGGAGCAGTTCTTC
NA	many	TRBV27	TRBJ1-3	CASKLRVSGNTIYF	TGTGCCAGCAAACTCAGGGTCTCTGGAAACACCATATATTTT
TRBD1	NA	TRBV7-7	TRBJ2-2	CASSSLITGVDTGELFF	TGTGCTAGCAGCTCACTAATCACAGGGGTTGACACCGGGGAGCTGTTTTTT
NA	many	TRBV11-2	TRBJ2-3	CASSWDADTQYF	TGTGCCAGCAGTTGGGATGCAGATACGCAGTATTTT
NA	few	TRBV10-3	TRBJ2-7	CAISDYRGGGEQYF	TGTGCCATCAGTGACTACAGGGGAGGAGGCGAGCAGTACTTC
TRBD1	few	TRBV28	TRBJ1-5	CASSLGQADQPQHF	TGTGCCAGCAGTCTCGGACAGGCAGATCAGCCCCAGCATTTT
NA	NA	TRBV6-2/TRBV6-3	TRBJ2-3	CASRSLDQTDTQYF	TGTGCCAGCAGATCCCTGGACCAAACAGATACGCAGTATTTT
TRBD1	many	TRBV11-2	TRBJ1-4	CASSYIPGQLNEKLFF	TGTGCCAGCAGCTACATCCCGGGACAGCTTAATGAAAAACTGTTTTTT
TRBD1	NA	TRBV28	TRBJ2-7	CASSIRQGIYYEQYF	TGTGCCAGCAGTATCCGACAGGGAATATACTACGAGCAGTACTTC
TRBD1	NA	TRBV20-1	TRBJ1-1	CSAPEEQGLSGGTEAFF	TGCAGTGCTCCCGAGGAACAGGGGTTGTCAGGAGGCACTGAAGCTTTCTTT
NA	NA	TRBV20-1	TRBJ2-3	CSAMGGGGGGTDTQYF	TGCAGTGCTATGGGGGGAGGGGGGGGGGGCACAGATACGCAGTATTTT
TRBD1	many	TRBV12-3/TRBV12-4	TRBJ1-4	CASSLWTGEAEKLFF	TGTGCCAGCAGTTTATGGACAGGGGAGGCTGAAAAACTGTTTTTT
TRBD1	NA	TRBV3-1	TRBJ1-1	CASSHQAGGKNTEAFF	TGTGCCAGCAGCCACCAAGCAGGGGGCAAGAACACTGAAGCTTTCTTT
TRBD2	few	TRBV7-8	TRBJ2-1	CASSYKSGIVNNEQFF	TGTGCCAGCAGTTACAAGAGCGGGATTGTGAACAATGAGCAGTTCTTC
NA	few	TRBV5-1	TRBJ1-1	CASSRQGRNTEAFF	TGCGCCAGCAGTCGCCAGGGCAGGAACACTGAAGCTTTCTTT
NA	few	TRBV5-5	TRBJ1-3	CASSLIWGTFSRDSGNTIYF	TGTGCCAGCAGCTTGATTTGGGGAACGTTTTCTCGAGACTCTGGAAACACCATATATTTT
TRBD1	many	TRBV12-3/TRBV12-4	TRBJ1-1	CASSSIRQGNEAFF	TGTGCCAGCAGTTCTATACGACAGGGCAATGAAGCTTTCTTT
NA	many	TRBV12-3/TRBV12-4	TRBJ2-7	CASSLVSQAYEQYF	TGTGCCAGCAGTTTAGTCTCACAAGCTTACGAGCAGTACTTC
TRBD1	once	TRBV30	TRBJ1-1	CASTRGLNTEAFF	TGTGCCTCCACGAGGGGGCTGAACACTGAAGCTTTCTTT
NA	NA	TRBV4-1	TRBJ2-1	CASSQDHRGMDYNEQFF	TGCGCCAGCAGCCAAGATCATCGGGGGATGGACTACAATGAGCAGTTCTTC
NA	NA	TRBV4-1	TRBJ1-1	CASSQVAAEAFF	TGCGCCAGCAGCCAAGTTGCGGCCGAAGCTTTCTTT
NA	NA	TRBV11-2	TRBJ2-1	CASSLGSHLNEQFF	TGTGCCAGCAGCTTAGGTAGCCACTTAAATGAGCAGTTCTTC
NA	many	TRBV2	TRBJ2-7	CASSEDYSYEQYF	TGTGCCAGCAGTGAGGACTACTCCTACGAGCAGTACTTC
NA	many	TRBV6-1	TRBJ2-5	CASSEAGRGQTQYF	TGTGCCAGCAGTGAAGCGGGGCGGGGACAGACCCAGTACTTC
NA	few	TRBV19	TRBJ2-1	CASSIVGSDEQFF	TGTGCCAGTAGTATAGTGGGGTCAGATGAGCAGTTCTTC
NA	NA	TRBV4-1	TRBJ2-2	CASSQGAGGRPGELFF	TGCGCCAGCAGCCAAGGAGCAGGTGGGAGACCCGGGGAGCTGTTTTTT
TRBD1	many	TRBV13	TRBJ2-2	CASTTDRVTGELFF	TGTGCCAGCACCACGGACAGGGTCACCGGGGAGCTGTTTTTT
NA	many	TRBV18	TRBJ2-3	CASSPPYTDTQYF	TGTGCCAGCTCACCACCATACACAGATACGCAGTATTTT
NA	NA	TRBV5-5	TRBJ1-4	CASSVRGDLNEKPFF	TGTGCCAGCAGCGTAAGGGGGGACCTTAATGAAAAACCGTTTTTT
NA	many	TRBV6-4	TRBJ2-2	CASKNGVSGELFF	TGTGCCAGCAAGAACGGAGTGTCCGGGGAGCTGTTTTTT
NA	many	TRBV29-1	TRBJ2-5	CSVDTAQETQYF	TGCAGCGTTGACACTGCCCAAGAGACCCAGTACTTC
TRBD1	few	TRBV10-3	TRBJ1-4	CAISEEQGAIEKLFF	TGTGCCATCAGTGAGGAACAGGGGGCTATTGAAAAACTGTTTTTT
NA	few	TRBV29-1	TRBJ1-1	CSVRAVTEAFF	TGCAGCGTACGAGCGGTCACTGAAGCTTTCTTT
TRBD1	NA	TRBV5-1	TRBJ1-3	CASSLATGGNTIYF	TGCGCCAGCAGCTTGGCGACAGGGGGAAACACCATATATTTT
TRBD2	many	TRBV28	TRBJ2-1	CASSPAGVVSNEQFF	TGTGCCAGCAGTCCGGCGGGGGTAGTTAGCAATGAGCAGTTCTTC
TRBD2	few	TRBV20-1	TRBJ2-3	CSYGASGRAGTDTQYF	TGCAGTTATGGGGCTAGCGGGAGGGCCGGCACAGATACGCAGTATTTT
TRBD2	many	TRBV18	TRBJ2-3	CASSPDVGTSGTDTQYF	TGTGCCAGCTCACCGGACGTCGGGACTAGCGGTACAGATACGCAGTATTTT
TRBD2	NA	TRBV14	TRBJ2-3	CASSPLRGVFADTQYF	TGTGCCAGCAGCCCCCTCCGGGGGGTCTTCGCAGATACGCAGTATTTT
NA	many	TRBV6-1	TRBJ1-6	CASSERLRSVYNSPLHF	TGTGCCAGCAGTGAACGGCTTCGGTCCGTATATAATTCACCCCTCCACTTT
TRBD1	few	TRBV4-1	TRBJ2-1	CASSLLQGALSYNEQFF	TGCGCCAGCAGCCTCCTTCAGGGGGCCCTCTCCTACAATGAGCAGTTCTTC
TRBD2	many	TRBV7-9	TRBJ2-3	CASSKPAGVTDTQYF	TGTGCCAGCAGCAAACCAGCGGGGGTCACAGATACGCAGTATTTT
TRBD1	NA	TRBV29-1	TRBJ2-7	CSVNGQGNYEQYF	TGCAGCGTTAATGGACAGGGCAACTACGAGCAGTACTTC
TRBD2	many	TRBV24-1	TRBJ2-1	CATTNAGVPSSSYNEQFF	TGTGCCACCACGAACGCGGGAGTTCCATCGAGCTCCTACAATGAGCAGTTCTTC
NA	NA	TRBV28	TRBJ2-1	CASSLVLGSTPYNEQFF	TGTGCCAGCAGTTTAGTTTTAGGGAGTACCCCCTACAATGAGCAGTTCTTC
NA	few	TRBV4-1	TRBJ2-5	CASSQDVALETQYF	TGCGCCAGCAGCCAAGACGTGGCATTAGAGACCCAGTACTTC
NA	NA	TRBV6-2/TRBV6-3	TRBJ1-5	CASSYRDNQPQHF	TGTGCCAGCAGTTACAGGGATAATCAGCCCCAGCATTTT
TRBD2	NA	TRBV20-1	TRBJ2-1	CSARDSLAGGVISYNEQFF	TGCAGTGCTAGAGATTCGCTAGCGGGAGGCGTGATCTCCTACAATGAGCAGTTCTTC
NA	many	TRBV27	TRBJ2-6	CASSFQAWAGANVLTF	TGTGCCAGCAGTTTTCAGGCCTGGGCTGGGGCCAACGTCCTGACTTTC
TRBD2	many	TRBV20-1	TRBJ2-1	CSARPVTSGRAYNEQFF	TGCAGTGCTAGGCCGGTGACTAGCGGGAGGGCCTACAATGAGCAGTTCTTC
NA	many	TRBV27	TRBJ1-5	CASSWGGHSNQPQHF	TGTGCCAGCAGCTGGGGCGGACATAGCAATCAGCCCCAGCATTTT
TRBD2	few	TRBV6-1	TRBJ2-7	CASSGGYSYEQYF	TGTGCCAGCTCGGGGGGGTACTCCTACGAGCAGTACTTC
NA	many	TRBV18	TRBJ2-3	CASSPLRDAGTDTQYF	TGTGCCAGCTCACCTCTCCGAGACGCTGGGACAGATACGCAGTATTTT
TRBD1	many	TRBV11-2	TRBJ1-6	CASSSGQGGSPLHF	TGTGCCAGCAGCTCCGGACAGGGAGGTTCACCCCTCCACTTT